The clone carrying this TCR beta chain has a handful of counts. Its antigen is unidentified. The sample originates from a study of T cells in Graves' hyperthyroidism and ophthalmopathy. Amplification of TCR beta CDR3 regions was performed using RNA transcripts as template. Using the HTBI primer set, a first-round RT-PCR was run on the TCR CDR3. TCRdb ran MiXCR on the multiplex PCR reads and lists one entry per CDR3 protein. The table shows 500,000 to 800,000 distinct CDR3 sequences, with roughly 46% occurring only once. Study-level points and caveats: The blood repertoire included most of the expanded thyroid clonotypes above 0.001.

CDR1 and CDR2 from the germline V gene are SQVTM and ANQGSEA. The CDR3 is 15 residues long. Trimming stripped 1 base from V and 1 base from J, with 13 bases between. The V gene is TRBV29-1, the J gene TRBJ1-1; possible D gene TRBD1, 6 bases. The receptor comes from an adult man with Graves' disease, either hyperthyroidism or ophthalmopathy (not recorded which). Specimen: peripheral blood or thyroid tissue (not recorded which). CDR3 in amino acids: CSVEGRGQANTEAFF. For the CDR3, the DNA is TGCAGCGTTGAAGGCCGGGGACAAGCGAACACTGAAGCTTTCTTT.